Sequencing of this TCR beta chain was carried out in a study of tumor-infiltrating lymphocytes in glioblastoma multiforme. Whole-study findings and limits: T cells were not sorted into functional subsets. Clone frequencies may be distorted by unequal TCR transcripts per cell.

As for this clonotype: Its specificity is unknown.

Multiple V-beta primers and a C-beta primer amplified TCRB from RNA. TCRB cDNA was made from 0.5 to 0.65 ug total RNA. One entry per CDR3 protein results from TCRdb running MiXCR on the multiplex PCR reads. Here the sample spans roughly 15,000 distinct CDR3 sequences, 73% being singletons. Trimming removed 3 bases from V and 12 bases from J, with 18 bases in between. CDR3 size: 13 residues. Germline CDR1 and CDR2: MNHNS and SASEGT. The chain combines TRBV6-1 with TRBJ2-7; TRBD1 might be the D (6 bases). Sequencing was performed on brain tumor tissue. This clonotype was obtained from a male donor with glioblastoma. In nucleotides, the CDR3 is TGTGCCAGCAGTGAGGACAGCTCCTACAAGCTGTACTTC. Its protein product is CASSEDSSYKLYF.